The 28 T cell receptor beta chains below come from one sample, sequenced in a study of T cell clonality in common variable immunodeficiency. The repertoire was sequenced with immunoSEQ multiplex PCR; TCRdb's copy has only in-frame clones and lacks some. The sample presents around 50,000 clones, none singletons. The specimen was peripheral blood mononuclear cells. The receptors stem from a person between 18 and 75 years old in good health.

The table lists this clone with many counts. The CDR3 extends 3 residues past the end of the read, so its final part is completed from the germline J gene. J is TRBJ1-6 and V is TRBV5-1; 7 bases agree with TRBD1. Trimming removed 5 bases from V and 7 bases from J; junction bases left unmatched: 9. The CDR3 sequence is 15 residues long. Germline-derived CDR1 and CDR2 are SGHRS and YFSETQ. The sequenced part of the CDR3 DNA is TGCGCCAGCAGAGAGCGGACAGGCGACAATTCACCC. Its translation is CASRERTGDNSP. The whole CDR3 protein is CASRERTGDNSPLHF.

This clone has ten or more counts. The read terminates 3 residues before the CDR3 end, so the remaining end is supplied by the germline J gene. This chain connects TRBV20-1 to TRBJ2-2; perhaps TRBD1 as D (6 bases). Germline assignment: CDR1 DFQATT and CDR2 SNEGSKA (reference sequence). CDR3 length equals 16 residues. V lost 2 bases to trimming and J lost 6 bases, with 19 bases between them. This chain's CDR3 is CSARMTGMGEAGELFF. CDR3 DNA (partial): TGCAGTGCTAGAATGACAGGCATGGGAGAAGCCGGGGAG.

This clone was detected ten times or more. The observed sequence ends 3 residues before the CDR3 terminus, with the missing tail filled in from the germline J gene. This chain connects TRBV18 to TRBJ2-2, with D perhaps TRBD2 (5 bases). The CDR3 has 14 amino acids. V was shortened by 1 base and J by 6 bases, with 9 bases between the two germline ends. CDR1 and CDR2 from the germline V gene are KGHSH and LQKENI. The covered CDR3 bases are TGTGCCAGCTCACCACTTACTAGTCCCGGGGAG. Its protein product is CASSPLTSPGE. The CDR3 in its entirety is CASSPLTSPGELFF.

This clone was seen many times. The read gets to within 3 residues of the CDR3 end, and the germline J gene fills in the rest. The chain uses TRBV19 and TRBJ2-1, with a possible D match to TRBD1 (6 bases). Looked up from germline, CDR1 is LNHDA and CDR2 is SQIVND (reference sequence). The ends were cut back, 4 bases at V and 9 bases at J, with 13 bases in the middle. The CDR3 has 13 amino acids. The DNA read from the CDR3 is TGTGCCAGTAGTAGTAGCAGGGGTCTTGAG. Translated: CASSSSRGLE. The entire CDR3 is CASSSSRGLEQFF.

Concerning this clone: The read terminates 3 residues before the CDR3 end, so the remaining end is supplied by the germline J gene. This specimen includes other DNA sequences encoding the same CDR3. The rearrangement uses TRBV7-9 and TRBJ2-1, with D perhaps matching TRBD2 (7 bases). Germline values: CDR1 SEHNR, CDR2 FQNEAQ (reference sequence). This CDR3 is built from 15 residues. The V and J ends lost 5 bases and 7 bases respectively, with 18 bases between them. The CDR3 spells CASSPGAGEPNEQFF. The DNA read from the CDR3 is TGTGCCAGCAGCCCAGGGGCGGGGGAACCTAATGAG.

Many counts were recorded for this clone. The read terminates 3 residues ahead of where the CDR3 ends, so the germline J gene completes it. The V call is TRBV20-1, the J call TRBJ1-4; 10 bases are a match to TRBD1. The germline gives CDR1 DFQATT, CDR2 SNEGSKA (reference sequence). The CDR3 runs to 17 residues. The V gene end was trimmed by 3 bases and the J gene end by 8 bases; junction bases not matched to a gene: 15. CDR3 bases read: TGCAGTGCTAGCCTCCCACTAGGGACAGGGGCTGGAGAAAAA. Protein: CSASLPLGTGAGEK. The full CDR3 reads CSASLPLGTGAGEKLFF.

At least ten counts were recorded for this clone. The read stops 3 residues short of the end of the CDR3; the missing end is completed from the germline J gene. V is TRBV7-9 and J is TRBJ1-1; 8 nucleotides align to TRBD1. This CDR3 has 14 amino acids. Germline CDR1 is SEHNR and CDR2 is FQNEAQ (reference sequence). Germline trimming cut 5 bases from V and 5 bases from J; bases unmatched to any gene: 7. CDR3 residues: CASSVGDRRTEAFF. The covered CDR3 bases are TGTGCCAGCAGCGTAGGGGACAGGAGGACTGAA.

In its sample, this clone was seen many times. The CDR3 end is not reached by the read, which stops 3 residues before it; the germline J gene fills it in. The chain combines TRBV30 with TRBJ2-1; D gene uncertain. Trimming left V 2 bases short and J 3 bases short, with 5 bases between. The CDR3 totals 12 residues. The germline V gene has CDR1 GTSNPN and CDR2 SVGIG (reference sequence). The CDR3: CAWSTGYNEQFF. The CDR3 bases that were read are TGTGCCTGGAGTACGGGCTACAATGAG.

This clone was counted at least ten times. The read ends 3 residues before the CDR3 terminus; that terminus is restored from the germline J gene. The chain employs TRBV7-9 and TRBJ2-5; 10 nucleotides agree with TRBD2. The CDR3 consists of 14 residues. Trimming removed 7 bases from V and 5 bases from J; junction bases left unmatched: 7. CDR1 is SEHNR, CDR2 FQNEAQ, per germline (reference sequence). The chain's CDR3 is CASTPSGSGETQYF. Incomplete CDR3 DNA: TGTGCCAGCACCCCTAGCGGGAGCGGGGAGACC.

This clone was detected ten times or more. Coverage ceases 3 residues before the CDR3 finishes, and the germline J gene fills in the end. The chain couples TRBV19 to TRBJ1-5; 7 bases are shared with TRBD1. The V and J ends lost 0 bases and 6 bases, in that order; junction bases with no gene match: 2. CDR1 is LNHDA, CDR2 SQIVND, per germline (reference sequence). The CDR3 has 14 amino acids. The CDR3 reads CASSIDRGTQPQHF. The part of the CDR3 DNA that was read is TGTGCCAGTAGTATAGACAGGGGGACTCAGCCC.

Many counts were recorded for this clone. The sequence runs out 3 residues before the end of the CDR3; the remainder is reconstructed from the germline J gene. The V gene is TRBV20-1, the J gene TRBJ1-1; D is possibly TRBD1 (5 bases). The CDR3 sequence is 13 residues long. Germline lookup yields CDR1 DFQATT and CDR2 SNEGSKA (reference sequence). The V gene lost 6 bases and the J gene lost 0 bases, with 11 bases spanning the gap. CDR3 loop: CSASRVVNTEAFF. The sequenced part of the CDR3 DNA is TGCAGTGCAAGCAGGGTAGTGAACACTGAA.

In its sample, this clone was seen many times. The read ends 3 residues before the CDR3 terminus; that terminus is restored from the germline J gene. V gene TRBV5-6 combines with J gene TRBJ2-7, with 8 bases aligning to TRBD1. The V segment lost 4 bases and the J segment 3 bases; nucleotides outside the gene matches: 9. This CDR3 has 15 amino acids. The germline CDR1 and CDR2 sequences are SGHDT and YYEEEE. CDR3 amino acids: CASSLLGQGHYEQYF. CDR3 DNA, as far as it was read: TGTGCCAGCAGCCTCCTTGGACAGGGACACTACGAG.

In this sample, this clone turned up many times. The read ends 3 residues before the CDR3 terminus; that terminus is restored from the germline J gene. V and J are TRBV29-1 and TRBJ2-5, with a weak D call TRBD2 (7 bases). This CDR3 region has 13 residues. Germline assignment: CDR1 SQVTM and CDR2 ANQGSEA. The V end lost 6 bases, the J end lost 0 bases, and 11 bases lay between the germline ends. The sequenced CDR3 bases are TGCAGCGTGGGGGGGCGCTACCAAGAGACC. This gives the protein CSVGGRYQET. The whole CDR3 region reads CSVGGRYQETQYF.

This clone occurred many times. The read ends 3 residues early relative to the CDR3; the germline J gene fills the gap. The chain joins TRBV29-1 to TRBJ1-2; TRBD1 agrees at 9 bases. J lost 5 bases, V lost 6 bases, and 10 bases had no gene match. Looked up from germline, CDR1 is SQVTM and CDR2 is ANQGSEA. The CDR3 has 14 residues. CDR3 in amino acids: CSVKLQGARYGYTF. The part of the CDR3 DNA that was read is TGCAGCGTAAAGTTACAGGGGGCGCGGTATGGC.

This clone was detected many times. Read coverage stops 3 residues before the CDR3 terminus; the germline J gene supplies the remainder. This chain connects TRBV19 to TRBJ1-3; 7 bases line up with TRBD1. The V segment lost 5 bases and the J segment 0 bases; nucleotides outside the gene matches: 13. Per germline, CDR1 LNHDA and CDR2 SQIVND (reference sequence). The CDR3 runs 18 residues. The sequenced CDR3 bases are TGTGCCAGTAGTTCGAATTCGGGACAGCTACACTCTGGAAACACC. Translated: CASSSNSGQLHSGNT. The whole CDR3 sequence reads CASSSNSGQLHSGNTIYF.

This clone was recorded many times. Read sequence stops 3 residues before the CDR3 end, and the germline J gene provides the missing end. The rearrangement uses TRBV10-2 and TRBJ2-1; D is unresolved. This CDR3 is built from 13 residues. From germline, CDR1 is WSHSY and CDR2 SAAADI. Between the trimmed V and J ends, which lost 6 bases and 3 bases, there was a span of 9 bases. The CDR3 bases that were read are TGCGCCAGCAGCCTGACTGTCTACAATGAG. It specifies CASSLTVYNE. The full CDR3 is CASSLTVYNEQFF.

This clone was seen repeatedly, ten times or more. The CDR3 end falls 3 residues outside the read, so it is completed with the germline J gene. The genes are TRBV18 and TRBJ2-2; D is possibly TRBD1 (5 bases). This CDR3 is built from 17 residues. V lost 3 bases to trimming and J lost 0 bases, with 14 bases between them. CDR1 and CDR2 (germline): KGHSH, LQKENI. The CDR3 sequence is CASSPNRQSANTGELFF. CDR3 bases read: TGTGCCAGCTCACCTAACAGACAGAGCGCGAACACCGGGGAG.

Ten or more counts support this clone. The CDR3 is CSARERLGQGAETQYF. CDR3 DNA (partial): TGCAGTGCTAGAGAACGCCTCGGCCAGGGGGCAGAGACC. This chain uses TRBV20-1 with TRBJ2-5; 8 bases align to TRBD1. The read falls 3 residues short of the CDR3 end, and the missing part is taken from the germline J gene. Germline V gene data show CDR1 as DFQATT and CDR2 as SNEGSKA (reference sequence). This CDR3 is built from 16 residues. The J segment lost 4 bases and the V segment lost 0 bases, leaving 10 bases of the junction unmatched.

This clone was recorded at least ten times. The CDR3 is cut off 3 residues early in the read; its end comes from the germline J gene. The chain carries TRBV5-1 and TRBJ2-7, with 7 bases matching TRBD1. CDR1 and CDR2 from the germline V gene are SGHRS and YFSETQ. Trimming took 3 bases from V and 0 from J; bases not matched to a gene: 6. The length of the CDR3 is 15 residues. The sequenced CDR3 bases are TGCGCCAGCAGCTCGGCCGGGACAGTCTCCTACGAG. Protein product: CASSSAGTVSYE. The complete CDR3 sequence is CASSSAGTVSYEQYF. Supplemented by reference TRBV5-1 and TRBJ2-7, the full variable domain reads KAGVTQTPRYLIKTRGQQVTLSCSPISGHRSVSWYQQTPGQGLQFLFEYFSETQRNKGNFPGRFSGRQFSNSRSEMNVSTLELGDSALYLCASSSAGTVSYEQYFGPGTRLTVT.

This clone was detected many times. CDR3 DNA, as far as it was read: TGTGCCAGTAGTGACCACACGGCCGGGGGTGGC. Its translation: CASSDHTAGGG. The entire CDR3 protein is CASSDHTAGGGYTF. The J gene is TRBJ1-2, the V gene TRBV19; D perhaps matches TRBD1 (5 bases). The read stops 3 residues short of the end of the CDR3; the missing end is completed from the germline J gene. V was cut by 5 bases and J by 7 bases, with 17 bases left in between. The CDR3 runs to 14 residues. The germline V gene encodes CDR1 LNHDA and CDR2 SQIVND (reference sequence).

This clone was seen ten or more times. The sequenced fragment ends 3 residues before the CDR3 boundary, so the rest is inferred from the germline J gene. V usage is TRBV19 and J usage is TRBJ1-5; no definite D call. Germline loops: CDR1 LNHDA, CDR2 SQIVND (reference sequence). The V end was cut by 2 bases, the J end by 0 bases, with 8 bases between. There are 15 residues in the CDR3. The part of the CDR3 DNA that was read is TGTGCCAGTAGTATAATCAGAAATAGCAATCAGCCC. It translates to CASSIIRNSNQP. The entire CDR3 is CASSIIRNSNQPQHF.

This clone was recorded a few times. The read ends 3 residues before the CDR3 terminus; that terminus is restored from the germline J gene. V usage is TRBV20-1 and J usage is TRBJ2-7, with D maybe TRBD1 (5 bases). The CDR3 consists of 15 residues. The V end lost 5 bases, the J end lost 2 bases, and 19 bases lay between the germline ends. CDR1 DFQATT and CDR2 SNEGSKA come from the germline V gene (reference sequence). The sequenced CDR3 bases are TGCAGTGCTGGACCCCTTAGGGGCCAAGCCTACGAG. It yields the protein CSAGPLRGQAYE. The whole CDR3 protein is CSAGPLRGQAYEQYF.

This clone came up many times. The read terminates 3 residues before the CDR3 end, so the remaining end is supplied by the germline J gene. The genes are TRBV2 and TRBJ2-7, with TRBD2 matching over 10 bases. The germline CDR1 and CDR2 sequences are SNHLY and FYNNEI. The CDR3 totals 15 residues. V gave up 6 bases and J gave up 2 bases; unmatched junction bases: 7. This CDR3 reads CASSPKTSGPYEQYF. CDR3 DNA (partial): TGTGCCAGCAGCCCTAAGACTAGCGGGCCCTACGAG.

This clone was counted at least ten times. With the read ending 3 residues before the CDR3 end, the germline J gene is used to fill in that end. This chain joins TRBV3-1 (or the pseudogene TRBV3-2) and TRBJ2-1; D perhaps matches TRBD1 (6 bases). Germline lookup yields CDR1 LGHDT and CDR2 YNNKEL (reference sequence). V was clipped by 0 bases and J by 0 bases, with 18 bases between them. CDR3 length: 19 residues. Partial CDR3 DNA: TGTGCCAGCAGCCAAGATCCCCCACGACAGGTCCACTCCTACAATGAG. Its protein is CASSQDPPRQVHSYNE. The whole CDR3 region reads CASSQDPPRQVHSYNEQFF.

This clone was detected many times. Read data end 3 residues before the CDR3 end; the end is taken from the germline J gene. The V and J genes are TRBV28 and TRBJ1-1; no clear D. Trimming pared 8 bases from V and 1 base from J, leaving 11 bases between. Looked up from germline, CDR1 is MDHEN and CDR2 is SYDVKM. There are 13 residues in the CDR3. The sequenced part of the CDR3 DNA is TGTGCCAGCCGAGGTTCGGGGAACACTGAA. It codes for CASRGSGNTE. The entire CDR3 protein reads CASRGSGNTEAFF.

The sample holds many counts of this clone. The sequence runs out 3 residues before the end of the CDR3; the remainder is reconstructed from the germline J gene. The chain employs TRBV12-3 or TRBV12-4 and TRBJ2-7; the D gene is possibly TRBD1 (5 bases). This CDR3 has 11 amino acids. The ends were cut back, 5 bases at V and 3 bases at J, with 5 bases in the middle. The sequenced part of the CDR3 DNA is TGTGCCAGCAGTAGGGGCTACGAG. Translating gives CASSRGYE. In full, the CDR3 reads CASSRGYEQYF.

Ten or more counts support this clone. The CDR3 end falls 3 residues outside the read, so it is completed with the germline J gene. The rearrangement links TRBV11-2 to TRBJ1-2; possibly TRBD1 for D (6 bases). The CDR3 has 13 amino acids. Trimming stripped 5 bases from V and 5 bases from J, with 12 bases between. Germline values: CDR1 SGHAT, CDR2 FQNNGV. The CDR3 here is CASSPAGDYGYTF. The CDR3 DNA, read in part, is TGTGCCAGCAGCCCTGCAGGGGATTATGGC.

This clone came up many times. The read comes to an end 3 residues before the CDR3 does, leaving the germline J gene to fill in the end. The chain uses TRBV20-1 and TRBJ2-2; 7 bases map to TRBD1. Germline values: CDR1 DFQATT, CDR2 SNEGSKA (reference sequence). Unmatched junction bases numbered 4, after V lost 6 bases and J lost 3 bases. This CDR3 is 13 amino acids long. The CDR3 DNA, read in part, is TGCAGTGCGGCCGGACAGGACACCGGGGAG. It yields the protein CSAAGQDTGE. The whole CDR3 sequence reads CSAAGQDTGELFF.